This TCR beta chain was identified in a study of blood T cell repertoires in COVID-19. As for the study in general: From the United States, Italy and Spain came samples of acute and convalescent COVID-19. The cDNA or gDNA used as material had been derived from T cells, B-cell-depleted T cells, or PBMCs.

Germline trimming cut 3 bases from V and 4 bases from J; bases unmatched to any gene: 6. The germline V gene has CDR1 SGHRS and CDR2 YFSETQ. The CDR3 has 15 amino acids. How the authors handled the data: It was from reference gene primer amplification that nucleated cell counts were estimated. Here immunoSEQ multiplex PCR was the method, and the copy in TCRdb shows in-frame clones only, minus some. V and J calls and clone size are given by that table; D and trimming were obtained from the DNA. This table has 190,000 or so clones, about 83% appearing once. Sequences were obtained from peripheral blood. The gene calls are TRBV5-1 and TRBJ2-5; 10 positions match TRBD1. The TCR comes from a young woman who had recovered from COVID-19. The CDR3 is CASSSAGDRGETQYF. For the CDR3, the DNA is TGCGCCAGCAGCTCTGCGGGGGACAGGGGAGAGACCCAGTACTTC.